One TCR beta chain is described in this entry. This sample was included in a study of monozygotic twins with inflammatory bowel disease. Looked up from germline, CDR1 is GTSNPN and CDR2 is SVGIG (reference sequence). This CDR3 spans 14 amino acids. Researchers put TCRalpha and TCRbeta cDNA through two nested PCRs lasting about 17 and 10 cycles. Using the 5' RACE reads, TCRdb records one entry per CDR3 protein without DNA. This specimen shows roughly 300,000 distinct CDR3 sequences; the ten leading clones hold 5.6%. The sample taken for sequencing was blood. This sequence originates from a human donor with ulcerative colitis or Crohn's disease, or a healthy co-twin of an affected twin (not recorded which). The genes are TRBV30 and TRBJ1-1; no DNA is available, so the TRBD1 call from TCRdb remains unchecked. The CDR3 here is CAWSFTGARVGAFF.